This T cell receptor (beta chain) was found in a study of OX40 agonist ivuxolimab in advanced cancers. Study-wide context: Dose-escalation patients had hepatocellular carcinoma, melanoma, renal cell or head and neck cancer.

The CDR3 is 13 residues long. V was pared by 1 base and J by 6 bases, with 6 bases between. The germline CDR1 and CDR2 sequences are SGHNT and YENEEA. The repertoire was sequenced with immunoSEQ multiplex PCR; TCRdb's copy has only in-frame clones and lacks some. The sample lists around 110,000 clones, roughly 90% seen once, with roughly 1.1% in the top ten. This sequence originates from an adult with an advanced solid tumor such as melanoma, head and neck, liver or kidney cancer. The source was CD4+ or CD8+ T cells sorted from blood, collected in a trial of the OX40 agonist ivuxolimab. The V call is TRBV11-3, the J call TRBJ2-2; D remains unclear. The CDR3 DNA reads TGTGCCAGCAGCTTAGTTCCCGCCGGGGAGCTGTTTTTT. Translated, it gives CASSLVPAGELFF.